This TCR beta chain is from a study of blood T cell repertoires in COVID-19. Study in general: Collection of acute and convalescent COVID-19 samples took place in the United States, Italy and Spain.

This clone has a single count. This CDR3 is built from 15 residues. After removal of 6 bases from V and 4 bases from J, the junction contained 10 bases not matched to a gene. Germline V gene data show CDR1 as SNHLY and CDR2 as FYNNEI. Libraries were prepared by immunoSEQ multiplex PCR; TCRdb keeps only in-frame clonotypes and omits some of them. The repertoire holds 140,000 to 150,000 clones, with 88% as singletons. Sequencing used peripheral blood. This receptor was obtained from a man in his 70s with acute or convalescent COVID-19. This chain connects TRBV2 to TRBJ2-7; 9 nucleotides line up with TRBD1. For the CDR3, the DNA is TGTGCCAGCAGGGACTTACAGGGGGCGCCATACGAGCAGTACTTC. Amino acids: CASRDLQGAPYEQYF.